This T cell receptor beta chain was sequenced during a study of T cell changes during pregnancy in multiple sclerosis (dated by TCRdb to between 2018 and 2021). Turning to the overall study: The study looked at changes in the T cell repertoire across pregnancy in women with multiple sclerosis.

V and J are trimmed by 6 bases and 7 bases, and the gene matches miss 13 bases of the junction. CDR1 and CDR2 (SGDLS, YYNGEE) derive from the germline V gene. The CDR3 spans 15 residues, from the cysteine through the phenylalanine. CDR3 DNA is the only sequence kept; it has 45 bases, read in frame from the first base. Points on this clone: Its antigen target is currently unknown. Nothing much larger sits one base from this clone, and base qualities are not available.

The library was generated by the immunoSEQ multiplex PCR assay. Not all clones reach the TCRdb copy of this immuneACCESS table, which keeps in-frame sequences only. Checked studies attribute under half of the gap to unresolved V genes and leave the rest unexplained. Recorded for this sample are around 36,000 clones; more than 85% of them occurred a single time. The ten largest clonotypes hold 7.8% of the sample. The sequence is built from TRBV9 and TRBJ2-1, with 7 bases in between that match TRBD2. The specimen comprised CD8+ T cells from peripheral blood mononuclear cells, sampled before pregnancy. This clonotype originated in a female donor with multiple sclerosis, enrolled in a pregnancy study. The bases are TGTGCCAGCACCCCTAGTGGGGGGGGTCTTAATGAGCAGTTCTTC. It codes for CASTPSGGGLNEQFF.